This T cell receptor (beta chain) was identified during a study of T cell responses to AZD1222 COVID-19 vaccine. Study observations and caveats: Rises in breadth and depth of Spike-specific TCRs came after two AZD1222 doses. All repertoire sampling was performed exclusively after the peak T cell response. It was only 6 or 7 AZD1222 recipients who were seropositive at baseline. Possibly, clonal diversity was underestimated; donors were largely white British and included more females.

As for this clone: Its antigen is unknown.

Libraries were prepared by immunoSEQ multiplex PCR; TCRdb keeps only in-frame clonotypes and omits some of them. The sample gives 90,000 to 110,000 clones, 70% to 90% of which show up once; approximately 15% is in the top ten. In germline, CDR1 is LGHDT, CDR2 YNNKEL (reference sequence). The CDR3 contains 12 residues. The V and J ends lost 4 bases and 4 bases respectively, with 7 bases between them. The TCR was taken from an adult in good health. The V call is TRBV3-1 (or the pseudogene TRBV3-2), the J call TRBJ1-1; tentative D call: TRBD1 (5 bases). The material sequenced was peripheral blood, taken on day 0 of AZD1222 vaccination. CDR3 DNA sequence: TGTGCCAGCAGCCGCGGGACCACTGAAGCTTTCTTT. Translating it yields CASSRGTTEAFF.